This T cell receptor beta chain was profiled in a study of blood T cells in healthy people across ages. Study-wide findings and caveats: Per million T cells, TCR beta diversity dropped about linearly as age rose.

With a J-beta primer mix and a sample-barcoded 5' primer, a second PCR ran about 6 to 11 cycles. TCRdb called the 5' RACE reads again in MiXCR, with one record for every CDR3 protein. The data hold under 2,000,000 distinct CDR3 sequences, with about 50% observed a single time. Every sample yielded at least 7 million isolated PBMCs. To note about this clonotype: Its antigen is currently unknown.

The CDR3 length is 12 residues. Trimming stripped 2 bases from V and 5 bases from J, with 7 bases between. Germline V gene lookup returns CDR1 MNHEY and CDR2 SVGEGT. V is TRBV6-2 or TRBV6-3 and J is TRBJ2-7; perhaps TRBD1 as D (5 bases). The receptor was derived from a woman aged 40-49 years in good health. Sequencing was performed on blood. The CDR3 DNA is TGTGCCAGCAGTTACGGGGCAAACGAGCAGTACTTC. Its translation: CASSYGANEQYF.